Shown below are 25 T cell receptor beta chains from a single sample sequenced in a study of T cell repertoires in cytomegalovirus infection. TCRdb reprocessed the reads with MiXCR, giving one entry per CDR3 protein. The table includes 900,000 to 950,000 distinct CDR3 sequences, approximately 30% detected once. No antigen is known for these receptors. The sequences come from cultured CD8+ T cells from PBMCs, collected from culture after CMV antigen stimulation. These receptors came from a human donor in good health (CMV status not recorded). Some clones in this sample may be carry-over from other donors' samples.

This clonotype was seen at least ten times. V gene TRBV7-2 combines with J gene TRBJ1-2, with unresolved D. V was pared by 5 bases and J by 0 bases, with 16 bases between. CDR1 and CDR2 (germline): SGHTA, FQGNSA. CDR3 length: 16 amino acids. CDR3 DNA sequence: TGTGCCAGCAGCCGCGCGGAAAGTTTAGCTAACTATGGCTACACCTTC. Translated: CASSRAESLANYGYTF. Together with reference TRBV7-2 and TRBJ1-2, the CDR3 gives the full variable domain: GAGVSQSPSNKVTEKGKDVELRCDPISGHTALYWYRQSLGQGLEFLIYFQGNSAPDKSGLPSDRFSAERTGGSVSTLTIQRTQQEDSAVYLCASSRAESLANYGYTFGSGTRLTVV.

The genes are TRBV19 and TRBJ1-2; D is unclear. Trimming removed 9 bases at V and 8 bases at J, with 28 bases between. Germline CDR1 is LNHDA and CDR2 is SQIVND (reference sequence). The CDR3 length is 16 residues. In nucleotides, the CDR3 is TGTGCCAGCTCCAACGGGCAGCTAAATCCCTCGATCGGCTACACCTTC. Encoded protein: CASSNGQLNPSIGYTF.

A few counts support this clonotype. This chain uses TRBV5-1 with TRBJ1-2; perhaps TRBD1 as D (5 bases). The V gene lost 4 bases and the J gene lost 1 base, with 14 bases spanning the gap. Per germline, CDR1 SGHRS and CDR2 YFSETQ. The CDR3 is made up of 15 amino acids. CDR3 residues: CASSGMGRYNYGYTF. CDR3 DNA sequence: TGCGCCAGCAGCGGGATGGGACGTTATAACTATGGCTACACCTTC.

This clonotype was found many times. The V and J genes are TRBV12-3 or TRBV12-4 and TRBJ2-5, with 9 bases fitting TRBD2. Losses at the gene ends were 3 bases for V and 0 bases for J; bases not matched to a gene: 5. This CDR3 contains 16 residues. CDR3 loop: CASSFTTSGYQETQYF. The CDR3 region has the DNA TGTGCCAGCAGTTTTACGACTAGCGGATACCAAGAGACCCAGTACTTC.

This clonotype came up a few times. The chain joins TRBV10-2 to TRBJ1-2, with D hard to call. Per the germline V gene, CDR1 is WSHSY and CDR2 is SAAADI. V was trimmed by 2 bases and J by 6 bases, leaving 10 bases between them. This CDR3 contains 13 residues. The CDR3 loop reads CASSESRSHGYTF. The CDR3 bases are TGCGCCAGCAGTGAGAGCAGAAGCCATGGCTACACCTTC.

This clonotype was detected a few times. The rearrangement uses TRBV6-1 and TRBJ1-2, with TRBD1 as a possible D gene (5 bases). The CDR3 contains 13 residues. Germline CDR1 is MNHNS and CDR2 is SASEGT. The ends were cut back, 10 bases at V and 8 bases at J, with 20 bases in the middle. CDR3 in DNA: TGTGCCACCAACATAGGGACCGGTTGGGGCTACACCTTC. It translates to CATNIGTGWGYTF.

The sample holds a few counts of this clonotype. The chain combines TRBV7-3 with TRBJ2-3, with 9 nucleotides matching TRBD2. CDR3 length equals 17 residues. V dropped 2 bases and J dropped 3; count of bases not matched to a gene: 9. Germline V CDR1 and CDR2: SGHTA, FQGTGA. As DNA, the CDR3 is TGTGCCAGCAGCTTAGGCCCGGCGGGGGGGAGTACAGATACGCAGTATTTT. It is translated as CASSLGPAGGSTDTQYF.

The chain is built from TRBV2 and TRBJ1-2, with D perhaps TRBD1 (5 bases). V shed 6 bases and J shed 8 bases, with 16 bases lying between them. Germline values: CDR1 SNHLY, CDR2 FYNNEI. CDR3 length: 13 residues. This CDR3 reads CASSSGTEGGYTF. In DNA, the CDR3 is TGTGCCAGCAGCTCAGGGACGGAAGGCGGCTACACCTTC.

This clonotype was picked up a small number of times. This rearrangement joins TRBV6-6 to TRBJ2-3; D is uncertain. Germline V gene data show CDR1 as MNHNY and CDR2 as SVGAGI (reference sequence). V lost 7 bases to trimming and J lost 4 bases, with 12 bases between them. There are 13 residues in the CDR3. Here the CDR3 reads CASTLGRPDTQYF. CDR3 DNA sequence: TGTGCCAGCACGCTAGGTCGGCCAGATACGCAGTATTTT.

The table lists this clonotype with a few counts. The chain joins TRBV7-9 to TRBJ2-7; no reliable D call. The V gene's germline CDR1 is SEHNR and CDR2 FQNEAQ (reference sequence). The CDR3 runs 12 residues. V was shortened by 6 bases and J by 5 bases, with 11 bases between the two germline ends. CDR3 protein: CASSLGPNEQYV. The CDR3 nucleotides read TGTGCCAGCAGTCTCGGGCCCAACGAGCAGTACGTC.

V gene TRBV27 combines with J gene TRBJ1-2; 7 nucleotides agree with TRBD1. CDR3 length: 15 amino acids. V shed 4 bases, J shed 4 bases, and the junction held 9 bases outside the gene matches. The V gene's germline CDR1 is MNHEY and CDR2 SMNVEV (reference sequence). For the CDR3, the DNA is TGTGCCAGCAGTTCGGGACAGACCAAGGCCTATGGCTACACCTTC. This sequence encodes CASSSGQTKAYGYTF.

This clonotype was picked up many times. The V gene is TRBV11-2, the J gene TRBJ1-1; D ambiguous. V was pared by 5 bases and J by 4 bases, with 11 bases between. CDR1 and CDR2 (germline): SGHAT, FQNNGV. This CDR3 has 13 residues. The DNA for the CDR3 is TGTGCCAGCAGCCTTGAAGGGAGCACTGAAGCTTTCTTT. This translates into CASSLEGSTEAFF.

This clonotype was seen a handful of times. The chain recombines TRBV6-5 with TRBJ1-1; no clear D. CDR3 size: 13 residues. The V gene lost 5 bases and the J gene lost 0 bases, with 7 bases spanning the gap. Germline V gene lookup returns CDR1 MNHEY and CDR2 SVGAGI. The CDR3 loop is CASSTAVNTEAFF. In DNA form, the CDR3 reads TGTGCCAGCAGTACAGCTGTGAACACTGAAGCTTTCTTT.

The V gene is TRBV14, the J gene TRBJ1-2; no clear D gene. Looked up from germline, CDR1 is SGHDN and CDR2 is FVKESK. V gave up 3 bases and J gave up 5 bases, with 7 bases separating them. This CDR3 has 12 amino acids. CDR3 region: CASSQWDYGYTF. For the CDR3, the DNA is TGTGCCAGCAGCCAGTGGGATTATGGCTACACCTTC. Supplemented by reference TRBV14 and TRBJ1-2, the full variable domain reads EAGVTQFPSHSVIEKGQTVTLRCDPISGHDNLYWYRRVMGKEIKFLLHFVKESKQDESGMPNNRFLAERTGGTYSTLKVQPAELEDSGVYFCASSQWDYGYTFGSGTRLTVV.

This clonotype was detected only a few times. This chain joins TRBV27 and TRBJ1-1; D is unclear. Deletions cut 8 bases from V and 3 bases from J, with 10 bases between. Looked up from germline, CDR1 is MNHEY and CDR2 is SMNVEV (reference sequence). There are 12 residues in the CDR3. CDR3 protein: CASAGWDTEAFF. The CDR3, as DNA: TGTGCCAGCGCCGGGTGGGACACTGAAGCTTTCTTT.

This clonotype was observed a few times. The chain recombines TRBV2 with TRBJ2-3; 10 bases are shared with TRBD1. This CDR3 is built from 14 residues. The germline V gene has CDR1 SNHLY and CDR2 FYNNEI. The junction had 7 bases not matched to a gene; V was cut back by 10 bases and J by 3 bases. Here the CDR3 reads CAISGTGATDTQYF. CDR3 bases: TGTGCCATCTCCGGGACAGGGGCAACAGATACGCAGTATTTT.

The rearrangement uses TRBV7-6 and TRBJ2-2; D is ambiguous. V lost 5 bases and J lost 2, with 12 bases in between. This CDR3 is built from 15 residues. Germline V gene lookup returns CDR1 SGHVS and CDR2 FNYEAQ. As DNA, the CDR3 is TGTGCCAGCAGCCCCCAGAGTCCCAACACCGGGGAGCTGTTTTTT. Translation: CASSPQSPNTGELFF.

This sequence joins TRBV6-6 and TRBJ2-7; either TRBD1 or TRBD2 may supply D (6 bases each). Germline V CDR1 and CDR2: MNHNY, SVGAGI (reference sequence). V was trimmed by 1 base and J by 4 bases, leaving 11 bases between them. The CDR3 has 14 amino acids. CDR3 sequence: CASSYYGGGYEQYV. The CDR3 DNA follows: TGTGCCAGCAGTTACTATGGAGGGGGATACGAGCAGTACGTC.

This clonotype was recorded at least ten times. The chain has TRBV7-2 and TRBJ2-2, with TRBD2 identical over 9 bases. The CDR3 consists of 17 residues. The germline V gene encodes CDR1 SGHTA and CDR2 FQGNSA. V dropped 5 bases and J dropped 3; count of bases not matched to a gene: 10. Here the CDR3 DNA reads TGTGCCAGCAGCCCCCTTCCAGCGGGGGGTTACACCGGGGAGCTGTTTTTT. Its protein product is CASSPLPAGGYTGELFF.

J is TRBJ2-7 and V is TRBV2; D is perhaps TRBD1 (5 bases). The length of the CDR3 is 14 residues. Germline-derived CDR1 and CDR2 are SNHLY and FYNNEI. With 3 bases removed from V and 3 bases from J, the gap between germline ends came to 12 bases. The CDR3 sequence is CASSDLDTDYEQYF. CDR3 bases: TGTGCCAGCAGTGACCTGGACACTGACTACGAGCAGTACTTC. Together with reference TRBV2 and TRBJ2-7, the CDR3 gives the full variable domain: EPEVTQTPSHQVTQMGQEVILRCVPISNHLYFYWYRQILGQKVEFLVSFYNNEISEKSEIFDDQFSVERPDGSNFTLKIRSTKLEDSAMYFCASSDLDTDYEQYFGPGTRLTVT.

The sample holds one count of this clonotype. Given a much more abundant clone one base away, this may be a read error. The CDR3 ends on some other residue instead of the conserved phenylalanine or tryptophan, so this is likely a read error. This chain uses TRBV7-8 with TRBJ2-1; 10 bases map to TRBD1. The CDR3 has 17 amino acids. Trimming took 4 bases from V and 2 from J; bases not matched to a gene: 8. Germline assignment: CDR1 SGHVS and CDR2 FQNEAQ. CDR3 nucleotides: TGTGCCAGCAGCTCTGAGGGGGGGACAGGGGCCTACAATGAGCAGTTCTCC. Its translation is CASSSEGGTGAYNEQFS.

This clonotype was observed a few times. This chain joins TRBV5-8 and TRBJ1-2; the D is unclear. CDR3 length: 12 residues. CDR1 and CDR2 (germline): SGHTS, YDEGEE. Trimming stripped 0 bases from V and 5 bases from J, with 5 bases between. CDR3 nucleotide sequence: TGTGCCAGCAGCTTGGCCTTATATGGCTACACCTTC. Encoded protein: CASSLALYGYTF.

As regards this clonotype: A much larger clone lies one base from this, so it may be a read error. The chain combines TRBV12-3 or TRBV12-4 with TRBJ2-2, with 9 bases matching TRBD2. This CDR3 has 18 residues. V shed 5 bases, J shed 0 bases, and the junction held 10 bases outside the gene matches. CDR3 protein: CASSISGGTYANTGELFF. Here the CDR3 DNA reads TGTGCCAGCAGTATTAGCGGGGGAACTTACGCGAACACCGGGGAGCTGTTTTTT.

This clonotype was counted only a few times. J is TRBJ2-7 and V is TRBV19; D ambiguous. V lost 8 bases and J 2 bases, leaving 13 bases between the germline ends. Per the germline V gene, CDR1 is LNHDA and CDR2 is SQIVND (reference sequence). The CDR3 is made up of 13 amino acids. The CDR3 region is CASSAALTYEQYF. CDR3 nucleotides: TGTGCCAGTTCGGCAGCGCTTACCTACGAGCAGTACTTC.

The CDR3 sequence: CASSSPRDRSYEQYF. The DNA for the CDR3 is TGTGCCAGCAGTTCCCCCCGGGACAGATCCTACGAGCAGTACTTC. The J gene is TRBJ2-7, the V gene TRBV12-3 or TRBV12-4, with 7 bases fitting TRBD1. Trimming cost V 4 bases and J 1 base; bases outside gene matches: 7. CDR3 size: 15 residues.